The next 31 T cell receptor beta chains were all read from a single sample in a study of CD8 T cells in Susac syndrome. After extraction with the RNeasy kit, roughly 0.45 to 1 ug of the RNA was reverse transcribed using random hexamers. A single record per CDR3 protein comes from TCRdb applying MiXCR to the immunoSEQ multiplex PCR reads. The sample includes 200,000 or so distinct CDR3 sequences, about 96% of them seen just once. The material sequenced was CD4+ T cells from PBMCs. These receptors were collected from a human donor with multiple sclerosis.

The chain carries TRBV28 and TRBJ2-5; D remains ambiguous. This CDR3 contains 15 residues. V was trimmed by 4 bases and J by 5 bases, leaving 17 bases between them. CDR1 is MDHEN and CDR2 is SYDVKM in the germline V gene. The CDR3 DNA sequence: TGTGCCAGCAGTTCGAAATCTAGGGCTAGGGAGACCCAGTACTTC. Its translation: CASSSKSRARETQYF.

DNA of the CDR3: TGCGCCAGCAGCTTGAGCAGGGGAGAAAAACTGTTTTTT. Residues: CASSLSRGEKLFF. The rearrangement joins TRBV5-1 to TRBJ1-4; TRBD1 might be the D (6 bases). The CDR3 runs 13 residues. V lost 1 base, J lost 8 bases, and 9 bases lay in between. Per germline, CDR1 SGHRS and CDR2 YFSETQ.

Written as DNA, the CDR3 is TGTGCCAGCTCACCACTGCCTAGCTCCTTCACCCGGGCTGAGCAGTTCTTC. Residues: CASSPLPSSFTRAEQFF. The chain employs TRBV18 and TRBJ2-1, with D tentatively TRBD2 (5 bases). The germline V gene encodes CDR1 KGHSH and CDR2 LQKENI. V dropped 1 base and J dropped 9 bases, with 22 bases sitting between them. This CDR3 spans 17 amino acids.

This clonotype came up once. This chain connects TRBV20-1 to TRBJ2-7, with 10 bases matching TRBD1. This CDR3 is 13 amino acids long. After removal of 7 bases from V and 2 bases from J, the junction contained 5 bases not matched to a gene. Germline CDR1 DFQATT, CDR2 SNEGSKA (reference sequence). The CDR3 sequence is CSVTTGGTYEQYF. CDR3 coding DNA: TGCAGTGTAACGACAGGGGGCACCTACGAGCAGTACTTC.

The rearrangement uses TRBV30 and TRBJ2-5, with 8 bases matching TRBD1. The J segment lost 5 bases and the V segment lost 0 bases, leaving 2 bases of the junction unmatched. The CDR3 is 13 amino acids. Germline V CDR1 and CDR2: GTSNPN, SVGIG (reference sequence). CDR3 sequence reads: CAWSVNRGETQYF. The CDR3 DNA sequence: TGTGCCTGGAGTGTAAACAGGGGGGAGACCCAGTACTTC.

This chain joins TRBV20-1 and TRBJ2-7; 9 bases map to TRBD2. V dropped 3 bases and J dropped 0; count of bases not matched to a gene: 6. Germline CDR1 reads DFQATT; CDR2 reads SNEGSKA (reference sequence). The CDR3 runs to 15 residues. DNA for the CDR3: TGCAGTGCTAGTTGGCGGGGGGGGACCTCCTACGAGCAGTACTTC. Its translation is CSASWRGGTSYEQYF.

The chain couples TRBV24-1 to TRBJ1-5; D unresolved. This CDR3 comprises 13 residues. The V and J ends lost 4 bases and 5 bases respectively, with 8 bases between them. Germline-derived CDR1 and CDR2 are KGHDR and SFDVKD. CDR3 sequence reads: CATSDAEHQPQHF. The CDR3 DNA is TGTGCCACCAGTGACGCGGAACATCAGCCCCAGCATTTT.

The chain links TRBV15 to TRBJ1-6; no firm D call. The ends were cut back, 3 bases at V and 7 bases at J, with 10 bases in the middle. Germline V gives CDR1 LNHNV, CDR2 YYDKDF (reference sequence). This CDR3 is 14 amino acids long. The CDR3 region has the DNA TGTGCCACCAGCAGCGGGGTTCCCAATTCACCCCTCCACTTT. This sequence encodes CATSSGVPNSPLHF.

The V and J genes are TRBV20-1 and TRBJ1-6; perhaps TRBD1 as D (6 bases). The CDR3 sequence is 13 residues long. The V gene's germline CDR1 is DFQATT and CDR2 SNEGSKA (reference sequence). V gave up 5 bases and J gave up 4 bases, with 9 bases separating them. DNA for the CDR3: TGCAGTGCTTCCCAGGGGTATAATTCACCCCTCCACTTT. Translating it yields CSASQGYNSPLHF.

The chain has TRBV9 and TRBJ2-5; perhaps TRBD1 as D (6 bases). CDR1 is SGDLS, CDR2 YYNGEE, per germline. The CDR3 contains 14 residues. Trimming removed 4 bases at V and 5 bases at J, with 15 bases between. The CDR3 DNA sequence: TGTGCCAGCAGCATACGACAGGTCGGGGAGACCCAGTACTTC. Its translation: CASSIRQVGETQYF.

In DNA, the CDR3 is TGTGCCAGCAGTGATCCCTGGGGGAACACTGAAGCTTTCTTT. This translates into CASSDPWGNTEAFF. The chain recombines TRBV6-1 with TRBJ1-1; D remains unclear. The V gene's germline CDR1 is MNHNS and CDR2 SASEGT. The V end was cut by 3 bases, the J end by 1 base, with 9 bases between. This CDR3 is built from 14 residues.

This clonotype was seen only once. The chain recombines TRBV3-1 with TRBJ2-1; D might be TRBD2 (5 bases). The CDR3 loop spans 14 amino acids. The germline CDR1 and CDR2 sequences are LGHDT and YNNKEL (reference sequence). V lost 0 bases, J lost 10 bases, and 13 bases lay in between. CDR3 DNA sequence: TGTGCCAGCAGCCAAGATACGGGATACGTGGAGCAGTTCTTC. The encoded protein is CASSQDTGYVEQFF.

This clonotype appeared a single time. The rearrangement links TRBV2 to TRBJ2-7; D not resolved. The V end lost 4 bases, the J end lost 0 bases, and 13 bases lay between the germline ends. The CDR3 spans 15 residues. Germline V CDR1 and CDR2: SNHLY, FYNNEI. In nucleotides, the CDR3 is TGTGCCAGCAGTGGGGCGCGTTCCGGCTCCTACGAGCAGTACTTC. It codes for CASSGARSGSYEQYF.

This sequence joins TRBV4-2 and TRBJ2-3; possibly TRBD2 for D (6 bases). V lost 2 bases, J lost 4 bases, and 10 bases lay in between. The CDR3 runs 14 residues. The germline CDR1 and CDR2 sequences are LGHNA and YNFKEQ. The CDR3 nucleotides are TGTGCCAGCAGCCAAACGGGAGCCGCAGATACGCAGTATTTT. Protein: CASSQTGAADTQYF.

This chain connects TRBV29-1 to TRBJ2-5, with TRBD1 matching 8 bases. V trimming: 4 bases; J trimming: 4 bases; junction bases outside the gene matches: 5. Germline CDR1 SQVTM, CDR2 ANQGSEA. CDR3 size: 13 residues. As DNA, the CDR3 is TGCAGCGTTGTGCAGGGGGCAGGAGAGACCCAGTACTTC. Translation: CSVVQGAGETQYF.

The chain recombines TRBV7-2 with TRBJ2-1; 8 nucleotides match TRBD2. Germline CDR1 SGHTA, CDR2 FQGNSA. V shed 2 bases and J 4 bases; nucleotides not matched to a gene: 7. The CDR3 totals 16 residues. The CDR3 DNA sequence: TGTGCCAGCAGCTTAAACGGGAGGGCTATGTACAATGAGCAGTTCTTC. This gives the protein CASSLNGRAMYNEQFF.

This clonotype appeared a single time. The chain combines TRBV24-1 with TRBJ2-1; tentative D call: TRBD1 (8 bases). The CDR3 runs to 18 residues. Trimming removed 3 bases at V and 2 bases at J, with 19 bases between. The V gene's germline CDR1 is KGHDR and CDR2 SFDVKD. CDR3 sequence (DNA): TGTGCCACCAGTGATCCCCTAGGACAGGGAGGGACCTACAATGAGCAGTTCTTC. Translation gives CATSDPLGQGGTYNEQFF.

This chain connects TRBV20-1 to TRBJ2-7; D is ambiguous. In germline, CDR1 is DFQATT, CDR2 SNEGSKA (reference sequence). The CDR3 loop spans 13 amino acids. Deletions cut 5 bases from V and 4 bases from J, with 15 bases between. The CDR3 reads CSASTATGYEQYF. The CDR3 region has the DNA TGCAGTGCTTCGACTGCCACTGGGTACGAGCAGTACTTC.

This chain links TRBV12-3 or TRBV12-4 with TRBJ1-5; 8 nucleotides line up with TRBD1. The J segment lost 11 bases and the V segment lost 6 bases, leaving 12 bases of the junction unmatched. CDR3 size: 14 residues. CDR3: CASRGTGARQAQHF. For the CDR3, the DNA is TGTGCCAGCAGGGGGACAGGAGCCCGCCAGGCCCAGCATTTT.

The chain employs TRBV5-6 and TRBJ2-3; D might be TRBD2 (5 bases). The J call is doubtful: the DNA matches TRBJ2-5 better. The CDR3 sequence is 13 residues long. The V gene's germline CDR1 is SGHDT and CDR2 YYEEEE. The CDR3 nucleotides read TGTGCCAGCAGCTTGGGGAGGACGGATACCCAGTACTTC. It specifies CASSLGRTDTQYF.

The chain has TRBV3-1 and TRBJ1-2; 8 bases agree with TRBD1. The V and J ends lost 5 bases and 6 bases, in that order; junction bases with no gene match: 8. Germline V gene sequence: CDR1 LGHDT, CDR2 YNNKEL (reference sequence). The CDR3 runs to 14 residues. CDR3 sequence reads: CASSNHDRGHGYTF. CDR3 DNA: TGTGCCAGCAGCAATCATGACAGGGGTCATGGCTACACCTTC.

The V gene is TRBV5-1, the J gene TRBJ2-5; D is uncertain. V lost 2 bases and J 3 bases, leaving 11 bases between the germline ends. Germline V gene sequence: CDR1 SGHRS, CDR2 YFSETQ. This CDR3 contains 14 residues. Here the CDR3 DNA reads TGCGCCAGCAGCTTATCGACGGCGAAAGAGACCCAGTACTTC. This encodes CASSLSTAKETQYF.

The chain joins TRBV15 to TRBJ1-4; perhaps TRBD1 as D (6 bases). The V end was cut by 3 bases, the J end by 10 bases, with 15 bases between. Germline V lookup: CDR1 LNHNV, CDR2 YYDKDF (reference sequence). The CDR3 loop spans 14 amino acids. CDR3 nucleotides: TGTGCCACCAGCAGGGAACAGGGCGGAGTAAAACTGTTTTTT. Translating gives CATSREQGGVKLFF.

The genes are TRBV9 and TRBJ2-2, with D unclear. Germline CDR1 SGDLS, CDR2 YYNGEE. V shed 0 bases and J shed 7 bases, with 7 bases lying between them. This CDR3 comprises 13 residues. The CDR3 DNA reads as TGTGCCAGCAGCGTAGTTGAAATCGGGGAGCTGTTTTTT. Translated, it gives CASSVVEIGELFF.

V gene TRBV9 combines with J gene TRBJ2-3; D unresolved. Trimming left V 6 bases short and J 1 base short, with 12 bases between. The CDR3 has 14 residues. In germline, CDR1 is SGDLS, CDR2 YYNGEE. CDR3 DNA: TGTGCCAGCACCCCGCAGTTGGGCACAGATACGCAGTATTTT. Its protein product is CASTPQLGTDTQYF.

This chain joins TRBV9 and TRBJ1-2; 10 bases line up with TRBD1. With V trimmed by 3 bases and J by 7 bases, 12 bases remained unmatched. Germline CDR1 reads SGDLS; CDR2 reads YYNGEE. This CDR3 region has 16 residues. CDR3 coding DNA: TGTGCCAGCAGCGCCATTCCCGGGACAGGGGTCGCTGGCTACACCTTC. Its translation is CASSAIPGTGVAGYTF.

This clonotype was observed a single time. The chain employs TRBV2 and TRBJ1-1; 7 bases agree with TRBD1. V shed 10 bases, J shed 1 base, and the junction held 6 bases outside the gene matches. This CDR3 spans 13 amino acids. Germline values: CDR1 SNHLY, CDR2 FYNNEI. The CDR3 is CATRDRENTEAFF. CDR3 nucleotides: TGTGCCACCAGGGACAGAGAGAACACTGAAGCTTTCTTT. The whole variable domain, filled in from reference TRBV2 and TRBJ1-1, reads EPEVTQTPSHQVTQMGQEVILRCVPISNHLYFYWYRQILGQKVEFLVSFYNNEISEKSEIFDDQFSVERPDGSNFTLKIRSTKLEDSAMYFCATRDRENTEAFFGQGTRLTVV.

The CDR3: CASDGVYEQYF. In nucleotides, the CDR3 is TGTGCCAGCGACGGGGTCTACGAGCAGTACTTC. V gene TRBV7-9 combines with J gene TRBJ2-7; D possibly corresponds to TRBD2 (5 bases). Germline CDR1 is SEHNR and CDR2 is FQNEAQ (reference sequence). The CDR3 extends over 11 amino acids. Trimming took off 8 bases at V and 3 bases at J, with 8 bases between the two ends.

This clonotype was observed a single time. The chain employs TRBV29-1 and TRBJ2-2, with D unclear. Deletions cut 7 bases from V and 1 base from J, with 13 bases between. Germline CDR1 reads SQVTM; CDR2 reads ANQGSEA. This CDR3 has 14 amino acids. The CDR3 DNA is TGCAGCGCCCTACCAATCGGGAACACCGGGGAGCTGTTTTTT. This gives the protein CSALPIGNTGELFF.

This chain connects TRBV6-6 to TRBJ2-7; 7 bases agree with TRBD1. The trim removed 8 bases at V and 2 bases at J, leaving 15 bases unmatched. The CDR3 has 16 residues. CDR1 and CDR2 (germline): MNHNY, SVGAGI (reference sequence). The CDR3 sequence is CASQKGRGRGPYEQYF. For the CDR3, the DNA is TGTGCCAGCCAAAAGGGCAGGGGGAGAGGGCCCTACGAGCAGTACTTC.

The chain uses TRBV20-1 and TRBJ1-6, with D perhaps matching TRBD1 (5 bases). Germline CDR1 is DFQATT and CDR2 is SNEGSKA (reference sequence). V was cut by 6 bases and J by 0 bases, with 12 bases left in between. The CDR3 loop spans 15 amino acids. DNA of the CDR3: TGCAGTGCCCCAGTAGGGGTCTCCTATAATTCACCCCTCCACTTT. As protein: CSAPVGVSYNSPLHF.